The table lists the clone carrying this T cell receptor (beta chain) with a few counts. RNA transcripts served as the template for amplifying TCR beta CDR3 regions. TCR CDR3 underwent first-round RT-PCR with the HTBI primer set. Via MiXCR, TCRdb re-called the multiplex PCR reads, giving one row per CDR3 protein. The data hold hundreds of thousands of distinct CDR3 sequences, with roughly 46% observed a single time. This entry comes from a study of T cells in Graves' hyperthyroidism and ophthalmopathy. Source material: peripheral blood or thyroid tissue (not recorded which). This receptor was taken from an adult man with Graves' disease, either hyperthyroidism or ophthalmopathy (not recorded which).

CDR3 sequence reads: CSVGTDTNYGYTF. CDR3 bases: TGCAGCGTTGGGACAGACACTAACTATGGCTACACCTTC. The chain has TRBV29-1 and TRBJ1-2, with D perhaps TRBD1 (6 bases). There are 13 residues in the CDR3. CDR1 SQVTM and CDR2 ANQGSEA come from the germline V gene. V lost 4 bases and J 0 bases, leaving 9 bases between the germline ends.